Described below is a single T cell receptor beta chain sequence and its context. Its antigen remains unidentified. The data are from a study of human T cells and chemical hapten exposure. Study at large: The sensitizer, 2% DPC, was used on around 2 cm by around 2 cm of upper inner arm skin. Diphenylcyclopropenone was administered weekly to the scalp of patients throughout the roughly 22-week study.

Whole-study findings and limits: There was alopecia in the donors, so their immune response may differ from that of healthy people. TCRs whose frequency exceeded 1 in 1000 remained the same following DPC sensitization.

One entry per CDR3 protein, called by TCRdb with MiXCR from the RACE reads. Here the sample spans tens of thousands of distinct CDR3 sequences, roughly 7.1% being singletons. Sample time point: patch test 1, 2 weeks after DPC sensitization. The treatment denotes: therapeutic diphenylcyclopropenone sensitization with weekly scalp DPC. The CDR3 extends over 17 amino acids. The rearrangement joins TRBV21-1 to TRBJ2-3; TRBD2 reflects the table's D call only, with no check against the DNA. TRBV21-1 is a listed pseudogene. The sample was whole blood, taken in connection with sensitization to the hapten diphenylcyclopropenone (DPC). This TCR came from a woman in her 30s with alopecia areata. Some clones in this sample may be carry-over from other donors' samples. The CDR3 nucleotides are TGTGCCAGCAGCAGGCGAGATACTAGCGGGGGGGCAGATACGCAGTATTTT. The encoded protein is CASSRRDTSGGADTQYF.